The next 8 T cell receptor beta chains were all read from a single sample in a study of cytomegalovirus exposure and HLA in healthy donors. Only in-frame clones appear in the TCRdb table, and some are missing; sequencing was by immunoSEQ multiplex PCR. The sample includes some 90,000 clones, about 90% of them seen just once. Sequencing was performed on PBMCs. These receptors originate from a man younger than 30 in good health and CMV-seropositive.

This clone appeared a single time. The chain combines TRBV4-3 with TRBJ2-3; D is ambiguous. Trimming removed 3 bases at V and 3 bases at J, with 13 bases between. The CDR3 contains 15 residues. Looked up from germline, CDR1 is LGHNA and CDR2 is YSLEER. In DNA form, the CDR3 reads TGCGCCAGCAGCCAGTCCATGAGCGATACAGATACGCAGTATTTT. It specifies CASSQSMSDTDTQYF.

The CDR3 reads CATSRDPGSSTDTQYF. CDR3 in DNA: TGTGCCACCAGCAGGGATCCCGGGTCTAGCACAGATACGCAGTATTTT. The chain employs TRBV15 and TRBJ2-3; D ambiguous. In germline, CDR1 is LNHNV, CDR2 YYDKDF (reference sequence). Trimming cost V 3 bases and J 0 bases, with 13 bases left between them. The CDR3 covers 16 residues.

In nucleotides, the CDR3 is TGTGCCAGCAGTGAGCCCTGGGAGTATCAGCCCCAGCATTTT. Translated: CASSEPWEYQPQHF. The chain carries TRBV6-1 and TRBJ1-5, with D uncertain. In germline, CDR1 is MNHNS, CDR2 SASEGT. The CDR3 sequence is 14 residues long. Trimming stripped 3 bases from V and 5 bases from J, with 11 bases between.

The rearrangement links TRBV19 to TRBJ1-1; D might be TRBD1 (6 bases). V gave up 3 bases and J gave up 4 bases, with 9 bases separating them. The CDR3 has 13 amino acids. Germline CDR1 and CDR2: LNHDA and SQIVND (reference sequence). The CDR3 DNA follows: TGTGCCAGTAGTATTTGGGGGCTCACTGAAGCTTTCTTT. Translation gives CASSIWGLTEAFF.

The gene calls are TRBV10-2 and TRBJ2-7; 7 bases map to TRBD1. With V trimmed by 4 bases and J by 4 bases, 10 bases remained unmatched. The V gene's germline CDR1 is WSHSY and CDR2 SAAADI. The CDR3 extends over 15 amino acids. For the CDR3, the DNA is TGCGCCAGCAGTGGCCCGGGACAGAGCCTATACGAGCAGTACTTC. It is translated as CASSGPGQSLYEQYF.

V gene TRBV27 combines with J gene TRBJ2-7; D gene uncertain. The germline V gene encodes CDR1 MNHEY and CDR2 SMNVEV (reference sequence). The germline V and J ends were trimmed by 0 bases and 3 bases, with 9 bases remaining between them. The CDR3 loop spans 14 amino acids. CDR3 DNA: TGTGCCAGCAGTTTATCTTCCAGAAGCTACGAGCAGTACTTC. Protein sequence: CASSLSSRSYEQYF.

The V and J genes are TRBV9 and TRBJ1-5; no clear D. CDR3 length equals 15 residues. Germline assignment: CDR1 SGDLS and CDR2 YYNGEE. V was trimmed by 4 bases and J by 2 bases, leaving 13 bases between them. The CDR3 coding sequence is TGTGCCAGCAGCCCCAGTGCAGGTGGCAATCAGCCCCAGCATTTT. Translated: CASSPSAGGNQPQHF.

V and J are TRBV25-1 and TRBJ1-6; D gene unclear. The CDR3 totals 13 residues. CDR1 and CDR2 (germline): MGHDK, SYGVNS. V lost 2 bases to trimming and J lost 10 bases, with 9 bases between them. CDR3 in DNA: TGTGCCAGCAGTGAACCGGGTGGCTCACCCCTCCACTTT. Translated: CASSEPGGSPLHF.